This T cell receptor beta chain comes out of a study of CD8 T cells in Susac syndrome. Reverse transcription of roughly 0.5 to 1 ug RNA used random hexamers. One entry per CDR3 protein results from TCRdb running MiXCR on the immunoSEQ multiplex PCR reads. The repertoire holds some 240,000 distinct CDR3 sequences, with about 96% as singletons. This CDR3 is 14 amino acids long. V was clipped by 0 bases and J by 1 base, with 10 bases between them. Germline lookup yields CDR1 DFQATT and CDR2 SNEGSKA (reference sequence). The source material was CD4+ T cells from PBMCs. The receptor was derived from a human donor with Susac syndrome. The chain recombines TRBV20-1 with TRBJ2-7, with TRBD1 as a possible D gene (6 bases). CDR3 amino acids: CSARDTGLSYEQYF. DNA for the CDR3: TGCAGTGCTAGAGATACAGGGTTGTCCTACGAGCAGTACTTC.